This T cell receptor beta chain stems from a study of response to subunit inactivated influenza vaccine. MiXCR, applied by TCRdb to the RT-PCR reads, yields one record per CDR3 protein. This sample has fewer than 700,000 distinct CDR3 sequences, with 13% found just once. The germline V gene has CDR1 LGHNA and CDR2 YNFKEQ. J was trimmed by 0 bases and V by 4 bases; bases with no gene match: 6. The CDR3 contains 17 residues. This receptor was taken from a middle-aged man who received an inactivated influenza vaccine. The chain is built from TRBV4-2 and TRBJ2-3; TRBD2 matches at 11 bases. Here the sequenced sample was PBMCs from blood, taken roughly 6 weeks after vaccination. For the CDR3, the DNA is TGTGCCAGCAGCCCGGGACTAGCGGAGGGAAGCACAGATACGCAGTATTTT. It translates to CASSPGLAEGSTDTQYF.